The clone carrying this TCR beta chain was detected a few times. Its specificity is not known. The CDR3 spans 13 residues. The ends were cut back, 6 bases at V and 7 bases at J, with 15 bases in the middle. The germline CDR1 and CDR2 sequences are KGHSH and LQKENI. The data were taken from a study of identical twins. Study-wide points: Fewer insertions were carried by abundant cord blood beta clonotypes, but none was seen in memory repertoires.

cDNA molecules carried unique molecular identifiers, and template switching added a universal primer site. TCRdb recomputed calls from the 5' RACE reads with MiXCR, one row per CDR3 protein. The table shows around 650,000 distinct CDR3 sequences, with roughly 6.6% occurring only once. These data were also filed under a second study, of yellow fever vaccine responses in identical twins.

The chain uses TRBV18 and TRBJ1-2; D is unclear. The receptor was isolated from a woman aged 18-29 years in good health. Sequencing was done on a sample of PBMCs. The CDR3 reads CASSLDMTGGYTF. DNA for the CDR3: TGTGCCAGCTCCCTTGACATGACTGGTGGCTACACCTTC.